A selection of T cell receptor beta chains follows, all from one sample in a study of cytomegalovirus exposure and HLA in healthy donors. The repertoire was sequenced with immunoSEQ multiplex PCR; TCRdb's copy has only in-frame clones and lacks some. The table has 150,000 or so clones, about 80% seen once. Sequenced material: PBMCs. These receptors were collected from a man aged 30-40 years in good health and CMV-seropositive. Both conserved end residues are part of each CDR3. The D gene is left open where the match is weak. Rows give clone size only sometimes, using once, few, many, or a class for an expanded clone.

clone size | J gene | D gene | V gene | CDR3 DNA | CDR3 protein
. | TRBJ1-1 | . | TRBV5-4 | TGTGCCAGCAGCCCCCCAACACCGGGGAGGACTGAAGCTTTCTTT | CASSPPTPGRTEAFF
. | TRBJ2-2 | . | TRBV6-1 | TGTGCCACCCCGGGTCACTCTACCACCGGGGAGCTGTTTTTT | CATPGHSTTGELFF
few | TRBJ1-4 | . | TRBV28 | TGTGCCAGCAGCTTGGGAGGGGGGAGTGAAAAACTGTTTTTT | CASSLGGGSEKLFF
. | TRBJ1-5 | . | TRBV6-6 | TGTGCCAGCAGTTACTCGATTCAGTCTAGCAATCAGCCCCAGCATTTT | CASSYSIQSSNQPQHF
few | TRBJ1-1 | . | TRBV6-5 | TGTGCCAGCAGTTACTCATTCAGTGACACTGAAGCTTTCTTT | CASSYSFSDTEAFF
. | TRBJ1-1 | . | TRBV5-6 | TGTGCCAGCAGCTTTACAGGCGTAAACACTGAAGCTTTCTTT | CASSFTGVNTEAFF
. | TRBJ2-1 | TRBD2 | TRBV6-5 | TGTGCCAGCAGTTACGCTAGCGGGGGAAATGAGCAGTTCTTC | CASSYASGGNEQFF
. | TRBJ2-1 | TRBD2 | TRBV2 | TGTGCCAGCAATGGTGGGAGGGCCTACGAAGACAATGAGCAGTTCTTC | CASNGGRAYEDNEQFF
. | TRBJ1-5 | TRBD1 | TRBV27 | TGTGCCAGCAGAAATACAGGGGGGTATCAGCCCCAGCATTTT | CASRNTGGYQPQHF
. | TRBJ1-1 | . | TRBV11-1 | TGTGCCAGTGGGATTCGGCGCGGGTCAATGAACACTGAAGCTTTCTTT | CASGIRRGSMNTEAFF
. | TRBJ2-2 | TRBD2 | TRBV9 | TGTGCCAGCAGCGCCGGGGTAGGACTAGCGGGAGTAACCGGGGAGCTGTTTTTT | CASSAGVGLAGVTGELFF
. | TRBJ1-5 | TRBD1 | TRBV28 | TGTGCCAGCAGGGACAGGGAAACTTATAGCAATCAGCCCCAGCATTTT | CASRDRETYSNQPQHF
. | TRBJ1-5 | . | TRBV30 | TGTGCCTGGAGTGTACGCGAGGATCAGCCCCAGCATTTT | CAWSVREDQPQHF
. | TRBJ2-1 | TRBD2 | TRBV6-5 | TGTGCCAGCAGTTACTCTCTCCCTACCTGGGGGGGTGAGCAGTTCTTC | CASSYSLPTWGGEQFF
. | TRBJ1-6 | . | TRBV5-1 | TGCGCCAGCAGCTTCACGATCGTTGGTAGTTCACCCCTCCACTTT | CASSFTIVGSSPLHF
. | TRBJ1-4 | . | TRBV2 | TGTGCCAGCAGTGATTGGCAGAATAATGAAAAACTGTTTTTT | CASSDWQNNEKLFF
. | TRBJ2-1 | . | TRBV7-2 | TGTGCCAGCAGCCCCCAGGGGGGCGATGAGCAGTTCTTC | CASSPQGGDEQFF
. | TRBJ2-2 | TRBD1 | TRBV13 | TGTGCCAGCAGCCCATGGACAGGGGGATCCACCGGGGAGCTGTTTTTT | CASSPWTGGSTGELFF
. | TRBJ1-5 | . | TRBV19 | TGTGCCAGTAGTATAAGAGGTGGGGGCCGCAATCAGCCCCAGCATTTT | CASSIRGGGRNQPQHF
. | TRBJ2-1 | . | TRBV7-2 | TGTGCCAGCAGCTTAGCGACAAGATCCTACAATGAGCAGTTCTTC | CASSLATRSYNEQFF
. | TRBJ1-5 | . | TRBV7-5 | TGTGCCAGAAGCTTCGACCCCACAAGGACAGCGCGTAATCAGCCCCAGCATTTT | CARSFDPTRTARNQPQHF
once | TRBJ1-4 | TRBD1 | TRBV28 | TGTGCCAGCAGTTTACCCCGGACAGGGGGTTATGAAAAACTGTTTTTT | CASSLPRTGGYEKLFF
. | TRBJ2-6 | . | TRBV14 | TGTGCCAGCAGTATACTCTCCGGGGCCAACGTCCTGACTTTC | CASSILSGANVLTF
. | TRBJ2-1 | TRBD2 | TRBV10-2 | TGCGCCAGCAGTTTACTAGCGGGAGCCAATGAGCAGTTCTTC | CASSLLAGANEQFF
. | TRBJ1-1 | TRBD1 | TRBV19 | TGTGCCAGTAGTATAGTTTGGGACAGGCAAGCTTTCTTT | CASSIVWDRQAFF
few | TRBJ1-1 | . | TRBV6-1 | TGTGCCAGCAGATTGTGGAGCACTGAAGCTTTCTTT | CASRLWSTEAFF
. | TRBJ2-5 | . | TRBV7-2 | TGTGCCAGCAGCCCGAAAGCCAAAGAGACCCAGTACTTC | CASSPKAKETQYF
. | TRBJ2-1 | . | TRBV27 | TGTGCCAGCAGTCAGCGACAGTACAATGAGCAGTTCTTC | CASSQRQYNEQFF
few | TRBJ1-5 | TRBD1 | TRBV14 | TGTGCCAGCAGCCAAAGGTTCCGGACAGGGAACAATCAGCCCCAGCATTTT | CASSQRFRTGNNQPQHF
many | TRBJ2-7 | . | TRBV5-1 | TGCGCCAGCAGCTTGGCCGGGAGCCACGAGCAGTACTTC | CASSLAGSHEQYF
. | TRBJ1-2 | TRBD1 | TRBV28 | TGTGCCAGCAGTCCATGGGACAGGGGTGGTGGCTACACCTTC | CASSPWDRGGGYTF
. | TRBJ2-2 | TRBD1 | TRBV18 | TGTGCCAGCTCACCCCTCATCGGGACAGACACCGGGGAGCTGTTTTTT | CASSPLIGTDTGELFF
. | TRBJ2-1 | TRBD1 | TRBV5-1 | TGCGCCAGCAGCTTGACCTGGGACAGGGGGAATGAGCAGTTCTTC | CASSLTWDRGNEQFF
. | TRBJ2-2 | . | TRBV5-4 | TGTGCCAGCAGCTTTGGGCAGGGAAACACCGGGGAGCTGTTTTTT | CASSFGQGNTGELFF
. | TRBJ1-2 | TRBD1 | TRBV15 | TGTGCCACCAGCAGGGACAGGGAAAGGGATGGCTACACCTTC | CATSRDRERDGYTF
. | TRBJ2-7 | TRBD1 | TRBV27 | TGTGCCAGCAGCAAGGACAGGGGCAACGAGCAGTACTTC | CASSKDRGNEQYF
once | TRBJ1-1 | . | TRBV4-2 | TGTGCCAGCAGCCAAGCGACAGACAGGAACACTGAAGCTTTCTTT | CASSQATDRNTEAFF
few | TRBJ1-5 | . | TRBV19 | TGTGCCAGTAGTGGGGCGGTTTTCGATCAGCCCCAGCATTTT | CASSGAVFDQPQHF
. | TRBJ1-3 | TRBD1 | TRBV10-3 | TGTGCCATCAGTGGGACAGGGAAGGCTCTCAGATTT | CAISGTGKALRF
. | TRBJ2-1 | . | TRBV18 | TGTGCCAGCTCATGGGACTCAAACAATGAGCAGTTCTTC | CASSWDSNNEQFF
. | TRBJ2-5 | . | TRBV11-1 | TGTGCCAGCAGCTACGGGACTCTCCTTTTGGGGTCCGCACAAGAGACCCAGTACTTC | CASSYGTLLLGSAQETQYF
. | TRBJ2-3 | . | TRBV11-1 | TGTGCCAGCAGCTCCCCTCCAGATACGCAGTATTTT | CASSSPPDTQYF
. | TRBJ2-1 | . | TRBV9 | TGTGCCAGCAGCGTAGGTGGTCGGGAGCTCTACAATGAGCAGTTCTTC | CASSVGGRELYNEQFF
. | TRBJ2-7 | TRBD2 | TRBV5-4 | TGTGCCAGCAGCAGAAGACTAGCCCACGAGCAGTACTTC | CASSRRLAHEQYF
. | TRBJ2-1 | . | TRBV5-1 | TGCGCCAGCAGCTCATATGGACAGTACAATGAGCAGTTCTTC | CASSSYGQYNEQFF
. | TRBJ1-4 | TRBD1 | TRBV30 | TGTGCCTGGAGAGGGGGACAGGGAGGCACTAGTGAAAAACTGTTTTTT | CAWRGGQGGTSEKLFF
. | TRBJ1-1 | . | TRBV6-1 | TGTGCCAGCAGTGACCTCAGGGGACACACGAGAAACACTGAAGCTTTCTTT | CASSDLRGHTRNTEAFF
. | TRBJ2-7 | . | TRBV5-4 | TGTGCCAGCAGCTTGATCTACTCCTACGAGCAGTACTTC | CASSLIYSYEQYF
few | TRBJ2-7 | TRBD2 | TRBV11-2 | TGTGCCAGCAGCTTAGGACTAGCTTCCTACGAGCAGTACTTC | CASSLGLASYEQYF
. | TRBJ2-7 | . | TRBV11-2 | TGTGCCACCAAACCTCTATCCTACGAGCAGTACTTC | CATKPLSYEQYF
. | TRBJ2-7 | TRBD2 | TRBV2 | TGTGCCACCTCAGGAATCGGCGGGAGGTTCTTCGAGCAGTACTTC | CATSGIGGRFFEQYF
. | TRBJ1-5 | . | TRBV28 | TGTGCCAGCAGTTTGTCTGGAGCCCAGCCCCAGCATTTT | CASSLSGAQPQHF
. | TRBJ2-4 | TRBD1 | TRBV7-3 | TGTGCCAGCAGTCCGACAGGGGGCAGGAACATTCAGTACTTC | CASSPTGGRNIQYF
. | TRBJ2-3 | . | TRBV28 | TGTGCCAGCAGTTTTGCGGGCACTAGCACAGATACGCAGTATTTT | CASSFAGTSTDTQYF
. | TRBJ2-2 | . | TRBV11-2 | TGTGCCAGCAGTCTGAGCAGGGTTATGGAGCTGTTTTTT | CASSLSRVMELFF